Following are 20 T cell receptor beta chains from one sample sequenced in a study of PD-1 blockade in classical Hodgkin lymphoma. Using immunoSEQ multiplex PCR, the repertoire was profiled, and TCRdb retains in-frame clones only, with some absent. In the table there are 9,000 to 13,000 clones, about 74% of which are singletons. Time point described: cycle 4 day 1 (C4D1), after 5 to 7 weeks of nivolumab. There was relapse after autologous stem cell transplantation in every patient, and there was variation in brentuximab vedotin exposure. The CD4+ T cells used were purified from thawed PBMCs through magnetic negative selection. The sample in question was CD4+ T cells from blood, obtained before the fourth cycle of nivolumab. Receptors were obtained from a human donor with classical Hodgkin lymphoma.

This clone was found once. The V call is TRBV7-2, the J call TRBJ2-1; D remains unclear. V lost 5 bases, J lost 3 bases, and 8 bases lay in between. From germline, CDR1 is SGHTA and CDR2 FQGNSA. The CDR3 is 13 residues long. The CDR3 is CASSPALYNEQFF. CDR3 DNA sequence: TGTGCCAGCAGCCCCGCCCTCTACAATGAGCAGTTCTTC.

This clone has more than one count but fewer than ten. The V gene is TRBV7-9, the J gene TRBJ1-5; the D is unclear. This CDR3 spans 15 amino acids. V was pared by 5 bases and J by 2 bases, with 13 bases between. Germline-derived CDR1 and CDR2 are SEHNR and FQNEAQ (reference sequence). The CDR3, as DNA: TGTGCCAGCAGCCCCGACGACTTCGGCAATCAGCCCCAGCATTTT. This codes for CASSPDDFGNQPQHF. Filled out from reference TRBV7-9 and TRBJ1-5, the complete variable domain reads DTGVSQNPRHKITKRGQNVTFRCDPISEHNRLYWYRQTLGQGPEFLTYFQNEAQLEKSRLLSDRFSAERPKGSFSTLEIQRTEQGDSAMYLCASSPDDFGNQPQHFGDGTRLSIL.

The genes are TRBV9 and TRBJ1-1; TRBD1 is a possible D gene (6 bases). The V and J ends lost 1 base and 1 base respectively, with 14 bases between them. Germline values: CDR1 SGDLS, CDR2 YYNGEE. The CDR3 runs to 16 residues. The DNA for the CDR3 is TGTGCCAGCAGCGTAAAAAGCGGACAGAGGAACACTGAAGCTTTCTTT. Its protein is CASSVKSGQRNTEAFF.

The CDR3: CASSLGLAGVKTQYF. The CDR3 nucleotides are TGTGCCAGCAGTTTGGGACTAGCGGGAGTAAAGACCCAGTACTTC. The gene calls are TRBV28 and TRBJ2-5; 14 bases are shared with TRBD2. After removal of 3 bases from V and 6 bases from J, the junction contained 3 bases not matched to a gene. The CDR3 contains 15 residues. In germline, CDR1 is MDHEN, CDR2 SYDVKM.

The rearrangement uses TRBV9 and TRBJ1-4; 10 bases align to TRBD1. The germline gives CDR1 SGDLS, CDR2 YYNGEE. The V and J ends lost 0 bases and 8 bases, in that order; junction bases with no gene match: 7. The CDR3 totals 16 residues. CDR3 in amino acids: CASSVDWGQGNEKLFF. CDR3 sequence (DNA): TGTGCCAGCAGCGTAGATTGGGGACAGGGGAACGAAAAACTGTTTTTT.

The chain combines TRBV29-1 with TRBJ2-7, with 7 bases fitting TRBD1. Germline assignment: CDR1 SQVTM and CDR2 ANQGSEA. CDR3 length: 13 amino acids. V shed 7 bases, J shed 1 base, and the junction held 7 bases outside the gene matches. The DNA for the CDR3 is TGCAGCGCCGAGGGACAGACTTCCTACGAGCAGTACTTC. Amino acids: CSAEGQTSYEQYF.

CDR3 residues: CASSLLRAGTGELFF. CDR3 DNA: TGTGCCAGCAGTTTACTCCGGGCGGGCACCGGGGAGCTGTTTTTT. V gene TRBV28 combines with J gene TRBJ2-2, with D possibly TRBD2 on 5 matching bases. This CDR3 is built from 15 residues. Germline V gene data show CDR1 as MDHEN and CDR2 as SYDVKM. With 2 bases removed from V and 4 bases from J, the gap between germline ends came to 11 bases. Based on the CDR3 plus reference TRBV28 and TRBJ2-2, the full variable domain is DVKVTQSSRYLVKRTGEKVFLECVQDMDHENMFWYRQDPGLGLRLIYFSYDVKMKEKGDIPEGYSVSREKKERFSLILESASTNQTSMYLCASSLLRAGTGELFFGEGSRLTVL.

This clone was observed a handful of times. The gene calls are TRBV7-2 and TRBJ2-1; the match to TRBD2 covers 8 bases. V was pared by 0 bases and J by 6 bases, with 10 bases of the junction left unmatched. CDR1 is SGHTA and CDR2 is FQGNSA in the germline V gene. CDR3 length equals 17 residues. The CDR3 bases are TGTGCCAGCAGCTTAGCCCTGGGACTAGGGAGACGCAATGAGCAGTTCTTC. Translating it yields CASSLALGLGRRNEQFF.

This rearrangement joins TRBV10-3 to TRBJ1-2; TRBD1 agrees at 10 bases. The J segment lost 2 bases and the V segment lost 10 bases, leaving 10 bases of the junction unmatched. The CDR3 sequence is 15 residues long. Germline V gene sequence: CDR1 ENHRY, CDR2 SYGVKD. CDR3 bases: TGTGCCACCGAGCCGACAGGGGGCGTCAACTATGGCTACACCTTC. The encoded protein is CATEPTGGVNYGYTF.

V is TRBV10-3 and J is TRBJ2-6; D gene uncertain. This CDR3 spans 15 amino acids. CDR1 and CDR2 (germline): ENHRY, SYGVKD. The ends were cut back, 4 bases at V and 0 bases at J, with 7 bases in the middle. The CDR3 sequence: CAISVGDSGANVLTF. The DNA of the CDR3 is TGTGCCATCAGTGTTGGGGACTCTGGGGCCAACGTCCTGACTTTC.

V gene TRBV11-3 combines with J gene TRBJ2-3; no definite D call. The CDR3 totals 13 residues. V dropped 1 base and J dropped 5 bases, with 7 bases sitting between them. Germline V gene lookup returns CDR1 SGHNT and CDR2 YENEEA. CDR3 in amino acids: CASSLAFGDTQYF. Written as DNA, the CDR3 is TGTGCCAGCAGCTTAGCTTTTGGAGATACGCAGTATTTT.

This clone showed up just a few times. CDR3 residues: CASTSSGGISYNEQFF. The CDR3 DNA sequence: TGTGCCAGCACCTCTAGCGGGGGGATCTCCTACAATGAGCAGTTCTTC. The rearrangement links TRBV28 to TRBJ2-1; 11 bases line up with TRBD2. This CDR3 region has 16 residues. CDR1 MDHEN and CDR2 SYDVKM come from the germline V gene. Trimming at V came to 7 bases and at J to 0 bases, leaving 5 bases not matched to a gene.

The chain has TRBV11-2 and TRBJ2-7; unclear D gene. Germline-derived CDR1 and CDR2 are SGHAT and FQNNGV. V dropped 0 bases and J dropped 3 bases, with 9 bases sitting between them. The CDR3 totals 14 residues. The DNA for the CDR3 is TGTGCCAGCAGCTTAGATAGGAAGATCTACGAGCAGTACTTC. Translated, it gives CASSLDRKIYEQYF.

V gene TRBV11-1 combines with J gene TRBJ1-1; D is unclear. CDR1 is SGHAT, CDR2 FQDESV, per germline (reference sequence). Deletions cut 5 bases from V and 4 bases from J, with 17 bases between. The CDR3 spans 15 residues. This CDR3 is CASSPSRGSGTEAFF. The CDR3 nucleotides are TGTGCCAGCAGCCCTTCGCGGGGAAGTGGCACTGAAGCTTTCTTT.

The chain links TRBV28 to TRBJ2-3, with D perhaps matching TRBD2 (6 bases). Germline V gene data show CDR1 as MDHEN and CDR2 as SYDVKM. V was pared by 5 bases and J by 2 bases, with 14 bases between. The CDR3 is 15 residues long. This CDR3 is CASSRLVPTTDTQYF. Here the CDR3 DNA reads TGTGCCAGCAGTCGACTAGTTCCCACCACAGATACGCAGTATTTT.

The J gene is TRBJ1-2, the V gene TRBV28; TRBD1 might be the D (5 bases). Germline V gives CDR1 MDHEN, CDR2 SYDVKM. The V gene lost 1 base and the J gene lost 4 bases, with 13 bases spanning the gap. The CDR3 length is 15 residues. CDR3 sequence reads: CASSLLGGGGYGYTF. CDR3 nucleotide sequence: TGTGCCAGCAGTTTATTGGGGGGAGGCGGCTATGGCTACACCTTC.

This clone was seen more than once but under ten times. The chain uses TRBV5-1 and TRBJ2-3, with TRBD2 identical over 7 bases. V lost 1 base, J lost 2 bases, and 4 bases stayed unmatched. CDR1 and CDR2 (germline): SGHRS, YFSETQ. The CDR3 sequence is 15 residues long. CDR3 amino acids: CASSLRGRATDTQYF. In nucleotides, the CDR3 is TGCGCCAGCAGCTTGCGCGGGAGAGCCACAGATACGCAGTATTTT.

The V and J genes are TRBV15 and TRBJ2-4; D tentatively fits TRBD1 or TRBD2 (5 bases each). CDR3 size: 16 residues. V lost 3 bases, J lost 0 bases, and 12 bases lay in between. CDR1 and CDR2 (germline): LNHNV, YYDKDF (reference sequence). CDR3 DNA: TGTGCCACCAGCAGCCTCGGGACGGTAGCCAAAAACATTCAGTACTTC. As protein: CATSSLGTVAKNIQYF.

The chain links TRBV5-1 to TRBJ2-7; 8 bases line up with TRBD2. V shed 5 bases and J 5 bases; nucleotides not matched to a gene: 9. CDR1 and CDR2 (germline): SGHRS, YFSETQ. This CDR3 is 14 amino acids long. CDR3 amino acids: CASRSSREGHEQYF. In nucleotides, the CDR3 is TGCGCCAGCAGAAGCAGCCGGGAGGGCCACGAGCAGTACTTC.

This chain links TRBV13 with TRBJ2-7; D not resolved. Germline values: CDR1 PRHDT, CDR2 FYEKMQ (reference sequence). This CDR3 is 14 amino acids long. V was cut by 5 bases and J by 1 base, with 12 bases left in between. The chain's CDR3 is CASSPKPISYEQYF. CDR3 sequence (DNA): TGTGCCAGCAGCCCTAAGCCGATATCCTACGAGCAGTACTTC.